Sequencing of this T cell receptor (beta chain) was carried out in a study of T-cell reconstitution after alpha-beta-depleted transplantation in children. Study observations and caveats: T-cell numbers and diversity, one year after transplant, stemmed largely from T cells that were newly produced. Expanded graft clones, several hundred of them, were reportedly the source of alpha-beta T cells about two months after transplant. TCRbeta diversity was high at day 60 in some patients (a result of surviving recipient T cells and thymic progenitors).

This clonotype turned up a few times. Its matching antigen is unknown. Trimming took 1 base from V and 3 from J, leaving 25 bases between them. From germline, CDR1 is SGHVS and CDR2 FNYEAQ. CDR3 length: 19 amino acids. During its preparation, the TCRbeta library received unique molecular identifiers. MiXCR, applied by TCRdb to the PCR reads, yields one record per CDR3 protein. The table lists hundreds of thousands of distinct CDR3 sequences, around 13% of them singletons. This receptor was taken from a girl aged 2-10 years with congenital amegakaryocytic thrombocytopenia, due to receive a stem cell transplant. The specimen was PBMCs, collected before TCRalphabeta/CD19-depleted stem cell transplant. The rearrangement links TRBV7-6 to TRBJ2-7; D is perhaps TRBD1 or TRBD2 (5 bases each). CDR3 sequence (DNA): TGTGCCAGCAGCTTAGGTTCTGGGGGAACGACCGAGAGAAGCTACGAGCAGTACTTC. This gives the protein CASSLGSGGTTERSYEQYF.